This entry lists 25 T cell receptor beta chains sequenced from one sample in a study of cytomegalovirus exposure and HLA in healthy donors. The PCR used 60 Vbeta and 13 Jbeta primers. Only in-frame clones appear in the TCRdb table, and some are missing; sequencing was by immunoSEQ multiplex PCR. This table has under 150,000 clones, about four fifths appearing once. The specimen sequenced was PBMCs. The receptor source for this set is a woman aged 40-49 years in good health and CMV-seronegative.

The rearrangement links TRBV7-9 to TRBJ2-3, with D possibly matching TRBD1 (6 bases). CDR3 length equals 16 residues. The V gene's germline CDR1 is SEHNR and CDR2 FQNEAQ (reference sequence). V shed 4 bases and J shed 4 bases, with 18 bases lying between them. For the CDR3, the DNA is TGTGCCAGCAGCTCTACTTCCGGGACACTGTCAGATACGCAGTATTTT. It codes for CASSSTSGTLSDTQYF.

The chain employs TRBV7-9 and TRBJ1-2; no definite D call. Trimming removed 4 bases from V and 4 bases from J, with 10 bases in between. The CDR3 consists of 13 residues. The germline CDR1 and CDR2 sequences are SEHNR and FQNEAQ (reference sequence). The CDR3 DNA is TGTGCCAGCAGCTCGGGGTCTTCCTATGGCTACACCTTC. This sequence encodes CASSSGSSYGYTF. Looking up the rest from reference TRBV7-9 and TRBJ1-2 gives the full variable domain: DTGVSQNPRHKITKRGQNVTFRCDPISEHNRLYWYRQTLGQGPEFLTYFQNEAQLEKSRLLSDRFSAERPKGSFSTLEIQRTEQGDSAMYLCASSSGSSYGYTFGSGTRLTVV.

The chain joins TRBV4-3 to TRBJ2-3; 7 bases fit TRBD1. The V segment lost 1 base and the J segment 4 bases; nucleotides outside the gene matches: 5. The germline CDR1 and CDR2 sequences are LGHNA and YSLEER. CDR3 size: 15 residues. The CDR3 sequence is CASSQVDRAADTQYF. The CDR3 DNA reads TGCGCCAGCAGCCAAGTAGACAGGGCTGCAGATACGCAGTATTTT.

This clone was observed once. This chain joins TRBV5-4 and TRBJ1-1; D perhaps matches TRBD1 (6 bases). The CDR3 extends over 15 amino acids. V gave up 4 bases and J gave up 1 base, with 14 bases separating them. Germline V CDR1 and CDR2: SGHNT, YYREEE (reference sequence). CDR3 DNA: TGTGCCAGCAGCCCCCTGGGGGGGCCGAACACTGAAGCTTTCTTT. It yields the protein CASSPLGGPNTEAFF.

The rearrangement links TRBV7-9 to TRBJ2-7; weak D call: TRBD1 (6 bases). The CDR3 has 13 residues. V gave up 5 bases and J gave up 3 bases, with 11 bases separating them. Germline lookup yields CDR1 SEHNR and CDR2 FQNEAQ (reference sequence). The CDR3 DNA reads as TGTGCCAGCAGCGCCCTACAGGGCTACGAGCAGTACTTC. It is translated as CASSALQGYEQYF.

The genes are TRBV7-8 and TRBJ1-5; possibly TRBD1 for D (6 bases). V shed 4 bases and J shed 7 bases, with 26 bases lying between them. From germline, CDR1 is SGHVS and CDR2 FQNEAQ. The CDR3 is 18 amino acids. Written as DNA, the CDR3 is TGTGCCAGCAGCTCCGTGGATAGAGATAACAGGGTACGGCAGCCCCAGCATTTT. Translating gives CASSSVDRDNRVRQPQHF. Full variable domain (remainder filled in from reference TRBV7-8 and TRBJ1-5): GAGVSQSPRYKVAKRGQDVALRCDPISGHVSLFWYQQALGQGPEFLTYFQNEAQLDKSGLPSDRFFAERPEGSVSTLKIQRTQQEDSAVYLCASSSVDRDNRVRQPQHFGDGTRLSIL.

This chain links TRBV5-6 with TRBJ2-2, with D uncertain. The CDR3 is 14 amino acids. CDR1 is SGHDT and CDR2 is YYEEEE in the germline V gene. V was pared by 0 bases and J by 1 base, with 4 bases between. In DNA, the CDR3 is TGTGCCAGCAGCTTGGCAGTGAACACCGGGGAGCTGTTTTTT. Translating gives CASSLAVNTGELFF. Together with reference TRBV5-6 and TRBJ2-2, the CDR3 gives the full variable domain: DAGVTQSPTHLIKTRGQQVTLRCSPKSGHDTVSWYQQALGQGPQFIFQYYEEEERQRGNFPDRFSGHQFPNYSSELNVNALLLGDSALYLCASSLAVNTGELFFGEGSRLTVL.

The chain is built from TRBV4-1 and TRBJ1-4; D gene ambiguous. Trimming removed 1 base at V and 8 bases at J, with 14 bases between. CDR3 length: 15 residues. Germline V gene lookup returns CDR1 MGHRA and CDR2 YSYEKL. The CDR3 nucleotides are TGCGCCAGCAGCCAAGTTTACGGGGAATGGGAAAAACTGTTTTTT. This gives the protein CASSQVYGEWEKLFF.

This chain connects TRBV12-5 to TRBJ2-3, with 7 bases that match TRBD2. Germline trimming cut 1 base from V and 1 base from J; bases unmatched to any gene: 5. Germline V gives CDR1 LGHNT, CDR2 FRNRAP. The CDR3 extends over 16 amino acids. This chain's CDR3 is CASGLGSAGGTDTQYF. The CDR3 DNA sequence: TGTGCTAGTGGTTTGGGTTCGGCGGGGGGCACAGATACGCAGTATTTT.

The chain uses TRBV6-4 and TRBJ1-1; D perhaps matches TRBD1 (5 bases). Germline V lookup: CDR1 MRHNA, CDR2 SNTAGT. V lost 4 bases, J lost 1 base, and 7 bases lay in between. The CDR3 is made up of 13 amino acids. The CDR3 is CASSVRANTEAFF. The CDR3 bases are TGTGCCAGCAGTGTCAGGGCGAACACTGAAGCTTTCTTT.

The chain employs TRBV5-1 and TRBJ2-1, with D perhaps matching TRBD1 (6 bases). V was trimmed by 1 base and J by 6 bases, leaving 14 bases between them. This CDR3 region has 15 residues. Germline CDR1 is SGHRS and CDR2 is YFSETQ. CDR3 protein: CASSLSRGSLNEQFF. The CDR3, as DNA: TGCGCCAGCAGCTTGTCCAGGGGCTCCCTCAATGAGCAGTTCTTC.

This chain uses TRBV5-4 with TRBJ1-4; 9 positions agree with TRBD1. This CDR3 spans 15 amino acids. Germline V CDR1 and CDR2: SGHNT, YYREEE (reference sequence). The junction had 7 bases not matched to a gene; V was cut back by 4 bases and J by 6 bases. CDR3 amino acids: CASSDRQGGDEKLFF. As DNA, the CDR3 is TGTGCCAGCAGCGATAGACAGGGGGGGGATGAAAAACTGTTTTTT.

The rearrangement links TRBV27 to TRBJ2-4, with a weak D call TRBD1 (6 bases). The V end lost 5 bases, the J end lost 0 bases, and 20 bases lay between the germline ends. This CDR3 contains 18 residues. Germline V CDR1 and CDR2: MNHEY, SMNVEV (reference sequence). The CDR3 spells CASSPNDKQGLAKNIQYF. The DNA for the CDR3 is TGTGCCAGCAGTCCGAATGACAAACAGGGCCTAGCCAAAAACATTCAGTACTTC.

The V call is TRBV7-9, the J call TRBJ1-1; no clear D. V was cut by 5 bases and J by 1 base, with 8 bases left in between. In germline, CDR1 is SEHNR, CDR2 FQNEAQ (reference sequence). The CDR3 is 13 amino acids. The CDR3 reads CASSPAGNTEAFF. The CDR3 nucleotides read TGTGCCAGCAGCCCCGCCGGGAACACTGAAGCTTTCTTT.

A few counts support this clone. The chain links TRBV28 to TRBJ1-1; D is unclear. Trimming left V 5 bases short and J 0 bases short, with 10 bases between. The length of the CDR3 is 14 residues. Per the germline V gene, CDR1 is MDHEN and CDR2 is SYDVKM. CDR3 DNA: TGTGCCAGCAGTCTCAGGTTGATGAACACTGAAGCTTTCTTT. Amino acid sequence: CASSLRLMNTEAFF.

The gene calls are TRBV6-6 and TRBJ1-1; 8 nucleotides line up with TRBD1. With 7 bases clipped from V and 4 bases from J, the junction kept 14 bases outside the gene matches. The CDR3 runs 16 residues. Germline V gene lookup returns CDR1 MNHNY and CDR2 SVGAGI (reference sequence). This CDR3 reads CASKSWTGRMRTEAFF. The CDR3 DNA reads as TGTGCCAGCAAGTCCTGGACAGGGCGGATGCGCACTGAAGCTTTCTTT.

The chain couples TRBV6-1 to TRBJ2-7; D remains ambiguous. The ends were cut back, 2 bases at V and 3 bases at J, with 17 bases in the middle. Germline V gene data show CDR1 as MNHNS and CDR2 as SASEGT. The CDR3 extends over 16 amino acids. This chain's CDR3 is CASSESLTEIFYEQYF. In DNA, the CDR3 is TGTGCCAGCAGTGAATCCCTAACAGAAATTTTCTACGAGCAGTACTTC.

This chain links TRBV2 with TRBJ2-5; 7 bases map to TRBD1. The CDR3 extends over 13 amino acids. The V gene's germline CDR1 is SNHLY and CDR2 FYNNEI. The V segment lost 9 bases and the J segment 5 bases; nucleotides outside the gene matches: 9. CDR3 in amino acids: CASTGTARETQYF. The CDR3 DNA is TGTGCCAGTACCGGGACAGCTCGGGAGACCCAGTACTTC.

The chain joins TRBV10-3 to TRBJ2-1; the D gene is possibly TRBD1 (5 bases). Deletions cut 11 bases from V and 8 bases from J, with 19 bases between. The CDR3 totals 13 residues. Per germline, CDR1 ENHRY and CDR2 SYGVKD. The CDR3 region is CAARTKDLDEQFF. The CDR3 nucleotides are TGTGCCGCGCGGACAAAGGATCTGGATGAGCAGTTCTTC.

This clone came up once. The genes are TRBV6-1 and TRBJ2-7; 8 positions agree with TRBD1. The CDR3 is made up of 16 amino acids. V was clipped by 3 bases and J by 4 bases; unmatched bases: 11. Germline CDR1 and CDR2: MNHNS and SASEGT. The CDR3 sequence is CASSEGAGGAWYEQYF. As DNA, the CDR3 is TGTGCCAGCAGTGAGGGGGCAGGGGGCGCTTGGTACGAGCAGTACTTC.

This rearrangement joins TRBV27 to TRBJ1-4; D may be TRBD1 (6 bases). There are 15 residues in the CDR3. V was trimmed by 8 bases and J by 5 bases, leaving 18 bases between them. Germline V lookup: CDR1 MNHEY, CDR2 SMNVEV (reference sequence). CDR3 protein: CASGWGGQGNEKLFF. The CDR3 DNA follows: TGTGCCAGCGGGTGGGGGGGACAAGGCAATGAAAAACTGTTTTTT.

This clone occurred once. The chain joins TRBV28 to TRBJ1-1; the match to TRBD1 covers 9 bases. There are 14 residues in the CDR3. After removal of 11 bases from V and 1 base from J, the junction contained 8 bases not matched to a gene. Germline CDR1 and CDR2: MDHEN and SYDVKM. CDR3 protein: CAGRGQGENTEAFF. CDR3 sequence (DNA): TGTGCCGGTAGGGGACAGGGAGAGAACACTGAAGCTTTCTTT.

Remarks on this clone: One end of the junction is discordant with germline, which a read error may explain. This rearrangement joins TRBV7-7 to TRBJ2-7; TRBD2 matches 10 bases. The germline V gene has CDR1 SSHAT and CDR2 FNYEAQ (reference sequence). This CDR3 has 14 amino acids. The CDR3 DNA sequence: TGTGCTAGCAGCCCCCGGACTAGCGGTTACGAGCAGTACTTC. This sequence encodes CASSPRTSGYEQYF.

V and J are TRBV15 and TRBJ2-7; possibly TRBD2 for D (6 bases). Germline loops: CDR1 LNHNV, CDR2 YYDKDF (reference sequence). The CDR3 is made up of 14 amino acids. Trimming removed 1 base at V and 7 bases at J, with 14 bases between. The chain's CDR3 is CATSRVGGPREQYF. Here the CDR3 DNA reads TGTGCCACCAGCAGAGTAGGAGGGCCTAGGGAGCAGTACTTC.

A single count supports this clone. The J gene is TRBJ2-7, the V gene TRBV27; D perhaps matches TRBD2 (5 bases). Germline V gene data show CDR1 as MNHEY and CDR2 as SMNVEV (reference sequence). The CDR3 runs to 12 residues. Deletions cut 5 bases from V and 4 bases from J, with 9 bases between. The CDR3 DNA reads TGTGCCAGCAGTCAACTAGGGTACGAGCAGTACTTC. Its protein is CASSQLGYEQYF.